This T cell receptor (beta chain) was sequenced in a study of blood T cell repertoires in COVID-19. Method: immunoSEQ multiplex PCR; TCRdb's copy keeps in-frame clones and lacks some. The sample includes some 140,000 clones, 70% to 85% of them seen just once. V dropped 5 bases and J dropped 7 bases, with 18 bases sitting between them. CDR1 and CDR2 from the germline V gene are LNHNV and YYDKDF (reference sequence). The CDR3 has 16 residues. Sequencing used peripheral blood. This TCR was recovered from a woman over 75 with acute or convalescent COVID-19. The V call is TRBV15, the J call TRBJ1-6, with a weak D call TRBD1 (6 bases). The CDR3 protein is CATSSPRQAKNSPLHF. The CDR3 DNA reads TGTGCCACCAGCTCCCCTCGACAGGCCAAAAATTCACCCCTCCACTTT.